These 32 T cell receptor beta chains share one sample of origin, sequenced in a study of beta chain features in type 1 diabetes. The authors reverse transcribed all of the isolated RNA, so sequencing captured expressed TCRB transcripts. Measured with immunoSEQ multiplex PCR; TCRdb has only the in-frame clones, and not every one. Of approximately 380,000 clones listed, more than 13% are singletons. The sequenced material came from naive CD4+ T cells from blood. These receptors were collected from a woman between 18 and 29 years old in good health.

The rearrangement joins TRBV6-5 to TRBJ2-5; TRBD1 aligns across 9 bases. Germline V gene lookup returns CDR1 MNHEY and CDR2 SVGAGI. V lost 4 bases, J lost 4 bases, and 7 bases stayed unmatched. The CDR3 length is 15 residues. The CDR3 sequence: CASSFDRGRGETQYF. CDR3 in DNA: TGTGCCAGCAGTTTCGACAGGGGGAGAGGAGAGACCCAGTACTTC.

This clone was seen a few times. Other DNA sequences within the sample encode an identical CDR3. The V gene is TRBV5-4, the J gene TRBJ2-1; TRBD2 matches 11 bases. With 4 bases clipped from V and 4 bases from J, the junction kept 4 bases outside the gene matches. CDR1 SGHNT and CDR2 YYREEE come from the germline V gene (reference sequence). The CDR3 runs to 15 residues. This CDR3 reads CASSQTSGSYNEQFF. CDR3 in DNA: TGTGCCAGCAGCCAAACTAGCGGGAGTTACAATGAGCAGTTCTTC.

This clone was seen a few times. The rearrangement joins TRBV29-1 to TRBJ1-5, with TRBD1 identical over 11 bases. In germline, CDR1 is SQVTM, CDR2 ANQGSEA. V was pared by 7 bases and J by 7 bases, with 9 bases of the junction left unmatched. The CDR3 totals 14 residues. In DNA form, the CDR3 reads TGCAGCGCGTCGGGACAGGGGGTGAGGCAGCCCCAGCATTTT. This gives the protein CSASGQGVRQPQHF.

The chain employs TRBV6-5 and TRBJ2-7; 12 bases align to TRBD1. Germline V gene sequence: CDR1 MNHEY, CDR2 SVGAGI. The CDR3 covers 16 residues. J was trimmed by 6 bases and V by 0 bases; bases with no gene match: 6. The CDR3 loop is CASSYSKGQGAPEQYF. The CDR3 region has the DNA TGTGCCAGCAGTTACTCGAAGGGACAGGGGGCACCCGAGCAGTACTTC.

There are a few counts of this clone. CDR3: CASGLFNEQFF. As DNA, the CDR3 is TGTGCCAGCGGGCTTTTCAATGAGCAGTTCTTC. The gene calls are TRBV25-1 and TRBJ2-1; the D is unclear. CDR1 MGHDK and CDR2 SYGVNS come from the germline V gene. The CDR3 is 11 amino acids. The germline V and J ends were trimmed by 8 bases and 6 bases, with 8 bases remaining between them.

As regards this clone: One end of the junction varies from germline; a read error may be responsible. The genes are TRBV7-2 and TRBJ2-7, with 11 bases aligning to TRBD2. The CDR3 sequence is 13 residues long. Per the germline V gene, CDR1 is SGHTA and CDR2 is FQGNSA. This CDR3 is CASRLAGGNEQYF. The CDR3, as DNA: TGTGCCAGCAGATTAGCGGGAGGGAACGAGCAGTACTTC.

This clone was observed a few times. The J gene is TRBJ2-7, the V gene TRBV28; 7 bases match TRBD1. The CDR3 runs 14 residues. Germline loops: CDR1 MDHEN, CDR2 SYDVKM. V was clipped by 5 bases and J by 0 bases; unmatched bases: 4. This chain's CDR3 is CASSPGGSSYEQYF. The DNA of the CDR3 is TGTGCCAGCAGTCCAGGGGGAAGCTCCTACGAGCAGTACTTC.

This clone was detected a few times. The CDR3 loop is CASSLSGTGGSEQFF. CDR3 bases: TGTGCCAGCAGCCTCTCCGGGACAGGGGGTAGTGAGCAGTTCTTC. V is TRBV7-2 and J is TRBJ2-1; 11 bases fit TRBD1. The germline gives CDR1 SGHTA, CDR2 FQGNSA. V lost 5 bases to trimming and J lost 9 bases; unmatched junction nucleotides: 9. This CDR3 has 15 amino acids.

The gene calls are TRBV30 and TRBJ2-7; the match to TRBD2 covers 13 bases. The germline gives CDR1 GTSNPN, CDR2 SVGIG (reference sequence). J was trimmed by 3 bases and V by 2 bases; bases with no gene match: 10. The CDR3 is 17 amino acids. The CDR3 sequence: CAWSRTGTSGVFYEQYF. Here the CDR3 DNA reads TGTGCCTGGAGTAGAACCGGGACTAGCGGGGTGTTCTACGAGCAGTACTTC.

This clone showed up just a few times. The genes are TRBV9 and TRBJ2-7; tentatively, D is TRBD1 (5 bases). The germline CDR1 and CDR2 sequences are SGDLS and YYNGEE. The CDR3 covers 15 residues. Between the trimmed V and J ends, which lost 2 bases and 0 bases, there was a span of 12 bases. In nucleotides, the CDR3 is TGTGCCAGCAGCGTTTCGGCGGACACCTCCTACGAGCAGTACTTC. Translation gives CASSVSADTSYEQYF. Based on the CDR3 plus reference TRBV9 and TRBJ2-7, the full variable domain is DSGVTQTPKHLITATGQRVTLRCSPRSGDLSVYWYQQSLDQGLQFLIQYYNGEERAKGNILERFSAQQFPDLHSELNLSSLELGDSALYFCASSVSADTSYEQYFGPGTRLTVT.

In its sample, this clone was seen a few times. The chain combines TRBV29-1 with TRBJ2-5; D possibly corresponds to TRBD1 (6 bases). The CDR3 is 13 residues long. Germline CDR1 and CDR2: SQVTM and ANQGSEA. Trimming pared 3 bases from V and 5 bases from J, leaving 13 bases between. CDR3 residues: CSVDSRGRETQYF. The CDR3 DNA sequence: TGCAGCGTTGACAGCAGGGGAAGGGAGACCCAGTACTTC. The full variable domain, with the rest looked up from reference TRBV29-1 and TRBJ2-5, is SAVISQKPSRDICQRGTSLTIQCQVDSQVTMMFWYRQQPGQSLTLIATANQGSEATYESGFVIDKFPISRPNLTFSTLTVSNMSPEDSSIYLCSVDSRGRETQYFGPGTRLLVL.

There are a few counts of this clone. The gene calls are TRBV11-1 and TRBJ2-7, with no clear D. V lost 1 base and J 1 base, leaving 5 bases between the germline ends. The V gene's germline CDR1 is SGHAT and CDR2 FQDESV (reference sequence). The CDR3 has 13 amino acids. In nucleotides, the CDR3 is TGTGCCAGCAGCTTAGGAGAATCCTACGAGCAGTACTTC. Amino acid sequence: CASSLGESYEQYF.

This clone was seen a handful of times. CDR3 nucleotides: TGTGCCAGCAGCTTCGGACAGGGAAAGTTGGGCAATCAGCCCCAGCATTTT. This codes for CASSFGQGKLGNQPQHF. This chain connects TRBV7-9 to TRBJ1-5; 8 positions agree with TRBD1. Trimming removed 3 bases from V and 2 bases from J; junction bases left unmatched: 9. The CDR3 is made up of 17 amino acids. Germline V lookup: CDR1 SEHNR, CDR2 FQNEAQ (reference sequence).

CDR3 in amino acids: CASSPPPVETQYF. The CDR3 nucleotides read TGTGCCAGCTCACCTCCGCCGGTGGAGACCCAGTACTTC. The rearrangement uses TRBV18 and TRBJ2-5; D ambiguous. CDR1 and CDR2 from the germline V gene are KGHSH and LQKENI. This CDR3 is built from 13 residues. The germline V and J ends were trimmed by 3 bases and 5 bases, with 10 bases remaining between them.

V usage is TRBV29-1 and J usage is TRBJ2-1, with TRBD2 identical over 12 bases. The CDR3 has 24 residues. J gave up 0 bases and V 6 bases, and 30 bases lay outside the gene matches. Germline lookup yields CDR1 SQVTM and CDR2 ANQGSEA. The CDR3 protein is CSVPTELAGGPMVALESSYNEQFF. CDR3 nucleotide sequence: TGCAGCGTCCCAACGGAGCTAGCGGGAGGGCCAATGGTTGCCCTGGAGAGCTCCTACAATGAGCAGTTCTTC.

CDR3 protein: CAISEGHGQSEKLFF. CDR3 nucleotide sequence: TGTGCCATCAGTGAGGGACATGGGCAGTCCGAAAAACTGTTTTTT. The J gene is TRBJ1-4, the V gene TRBV10-3, with TRBD1 as a possible D gene (5 bases). Trimming took 2 bases from V and 8 from J, leaving 15 bases between them. The CDR3 length is 15 residues. Germline V lookup: CDR1 ENHRY, CDR2 SYGVKD.

The chain recombines TRBV5-1 with TRBJ1-1; tentatively, D is TRBD1 (6 bases). Trimming took off 2 bases at V and 0 bases at J, with 14 bases between the two ends. Germline CDR1 and CDR2: SGHRS and YFSETQ. The CDR3 spans 16 residues. CDR3: CASSLFPGQVNTEAFF. Written as DNA, the CDR3 is TGCGCCAGCAGCTTATTCCCGGGACAAGTGAACACTGAAGCTTTCTTT.

This clone was counted a few times. This chain joins TRBV29-1 and TRBJ2-5; 12 nucleotides agree with TRBD1. Germline trimming cut 2 bases from V and 4 bases from J; bases unmatched to any gene: 5. CDR3 size: 15 residues. From germline, CDR1 is SQVTM and CDR2 ANQGSEA. DNA for the CDR3: TGCAGCGTTGAAAGGGGGACAGGGGGCAGAGAGACCCAGTACTTC. Protein product: CSVERGTGGRETQYF.

This clone was recorded a few times. Different DNA sequences within this sample yield the same CDR3. The chain has TRBV9 and TRBJ1-1; D possibly corresponds to TRBD1 (6 bases). This CDR3 has 14 residues. V was pared by 1 base and J by 1 base, with 8 bases between. Looked up from germline, CDR1 is SGDLS and CDR2 is YYNGEE. In DNA form, the CDR3 reads TGTGCCAGCAGCGTACGACAGGAGAACACTGAAGCTTTCTTT. Its protein is CASSVRQENTEAFF.

This clone was seen more than once but under ten times. V usage is TRBV30 and J usage is TRBJ1-2; the match to TRBD1 covers 7 bases. CDR3 length equals 13 residues. J was trimmed by 4 bases and V by 7 bases; bases with no gene match: 9. CDR1 GTSNPN and CDR2 SVGIG come from the germline V gene (reference sequence). The CDR3 spells CASELGQLYGYTF. The CDR3 nucleotides read TGTGCCTCCGAACTGGGACAGCTCTATGGCTACACCTTC.

This clone was found a few times. The chain has TRBV11-1 and TRBJ1-1, with TRBD1 as a possible D gene (5 bases). Germline V gene lookup returns CDR1 SGHAT and CDR2 FQDESV (reference sequence). The CDR3 consists of 17 residues. Trimming pared 2 bases from V and 1 base from J, leaving 17 bases between. The CDR3 DNA sequence: TGTGCCAGCAGCTTAAGGGGCTTAGGAACCCAGAACACTGAAGCTTTCTTT. Protein: CASSLRGLGTQNTEAFF.

The V and J genes are TRBV7-2 and TRBJ2-7; D unclear. V was cut by 3 bases and J by 1 base, with 13 bases left in between. The CDR3 runs to 15 residues. Germline V gene sequence: CDR1 SGHTA, CDR2 FQGNSA. The CDR3 nucleotides are TGTGCCAGCAGCTTGGGCAGGATCTATTCCTACGAGCAGTACTTC. This gives the protein CASSLGRIYSYEQYF.

This clone was found a few times. The CDR3 here is CSVALTSGKDEQYF. DNA of the CDR3: TGCAGCGTCGCCCTGACTAGCGGGAAGGACGAGCAGTACTTC. The chain links TRBV29-1 to TRBJ2-7; 11 bases match TRBD2. This CDR3 has 14 amino acids. CDR1 and CDR2 (germline): SQVTM, ANQGSEA. V was pared by 6 bases and J by 5 bases, with 9 bases of the junction left unmatched.

J is TRBJ1-1 and V is TRBV15; 7 bases are a match to TRBD1. The length of the CDR3 is 17 residues. The germline V gene encodes CDR1 LNHNV and CDR2 YYDKDF (reference sequence). J gave up 2 bases and V 1 base, and 10 bases lay outside the gene matches. For the CDR3, the DNA is TGTGCCACCAGCAGAGTTCGGGGACAGTCGGGAAACACTGAAGCTTTCTTT. It translates to CATSRVRGQSGNTEAFF.

The V call is TRBV7-6, the J call TRBJ2-3; D is perhaps TRBD1 (5 bases). There are 16 residues in the CDR3. Germline V gene lookup returns CDR1 SGHVS and CDR2 FNYEAQ. Trimming took off 5 bases at V and 4 bases at J, with 19 bases between the two ends. The CDR3 protein is CASSPVRGRSPDTQYF. CDR3 sequence (DNA): TGTGCCAGCAGCCCCGTAAGGGGTCGGAGCCCAGATACGCAGTATTTT.

The chain has TRBV12-5 and TRBJ2-2; D unresolved. Germline V CDR1 and CDR2: LGHNT, FRNRAP. The CDR3 sequence is 13 residues long. The V and J ends lost 2 bases and 4 bases respectively, with 5 bases between them. Here the CDR3 reads CASGLTFTGELFF. The CDR3 nucleotides are TGTGCTAGTGGTTTGACTTTCACCGGGGAGCTGTTTTTT.

The chain combines TRBV2 with TRBJ2-3; 7 nucleotides match TRBD2. Per the germline V gene, CDR1 is SNHLY and CDR2 is FYNNEI. The V gene end was trimmed by 3 bases and the J gene end by 1 base; junction bases not matched to a gene: 7. CDR3 length equals 16 residues. CDR3 residues: CASSEGPLAGTDTQYF. CDR3 bases: TGTGCCAGCAGTGAGGGGCCCCTAGCGGGCACAGATACGCAGTATTTT.

This chain joins TRBV6-5 and TRBJ2-3; 7 nucleotides match TRBD1. V was pared by 6 bases and J by 0 bases, with 3 bases of the junction left unmatched. This CDR3 is built from 14 residues. CDR1 is MNHEY and CDR2 is SVGAGI in the germline V gene. For the CDR3, the DNA is TGTGCCAGCAGACCGGGACAGAGCACAGATACGCAGTATTTT. Amino acid sequence: CASRPGQSTDTQYF.

The CDR3 bases are TGCAGCGTTGATCAGGGGGTCGGCTATGGCTACACCTTC. It encodes CSVDQGVGYGYTF. The V call is TRBV29-1, the J call TRBJ1-2; 7 nucleotides line up with TRBD1. The CDR3 has 13 residues. Unmatched junction bases numbered 5, after V lost 3 bases and J lost 4 bases. The germline CDR1 and CDR2 sequences are SQVTM and ANQGSEA.

This clone was counted between two and nine times. This chain links TRBV5-1 with TRBJ1-5, with 7 bases matching TRBD1. CDR1 and CDR2 from the germline V gene are SGHRS and YFSETQ. J was trimmed by 0 bases and V by 4 bases; bases with no gene match: 4. The CDR3 has 15 amino acids. The CDR3 is CASSQTGDSNQPQHF. In DNA, the CDR3 is TGCGCCAGCAGCCAAACAGGGGATAGCAATCAGCCCCAGCATTTT. The full variable domain, completed using reference TRBV5-1 and TRBJ1-5, is KAGVTQTPRYLIKTRGQQVTLSCSPISGHRSVSWYQQTPGQGLQFLFEYFSETQRNKGNFPGRFSGRQFSNSRSEMNVSTLELGDSALYLCASSQTGDSNQPQHFGDGTRLSIL.

This clone was counted between two and nine times. The chain employs TRBV6-5 and TRBJ2-1, with a tentative D call TRBD2 (5 bases). The CDR3 has 15 amino acids. Trimming removed 8 bases at V and 8 bases at J, with 22 bases between. The germline gives CDR1 MNHEY, CDR2 SVGAGI. For the CDR3, the DNA is TGTGCCAGCGCGTCCTATAATCCGGGATCCCATGAGCAGTTCTTC. Translation: CASASYNPGSHEQFF.

This clone was detected a few times. V gene TRBV28 combines with J gene TRBJ2-7; 8 bases map to TRBD2. The CDR3 length is 14 residues. V lost 5 bases to trimming and J lost 3 bases; unmatched junction nucleotides: 6. Per the germline V gene, CDR1 is MDHEN and CDR2 is SYDVKM. This chain's CDR3 is CASSPSGLDYEQYF. CDR3 sequence (DNA): TGTGCCAGCAGTCCTAGCGGGCTGGACTACGAGCAGTACTTC.